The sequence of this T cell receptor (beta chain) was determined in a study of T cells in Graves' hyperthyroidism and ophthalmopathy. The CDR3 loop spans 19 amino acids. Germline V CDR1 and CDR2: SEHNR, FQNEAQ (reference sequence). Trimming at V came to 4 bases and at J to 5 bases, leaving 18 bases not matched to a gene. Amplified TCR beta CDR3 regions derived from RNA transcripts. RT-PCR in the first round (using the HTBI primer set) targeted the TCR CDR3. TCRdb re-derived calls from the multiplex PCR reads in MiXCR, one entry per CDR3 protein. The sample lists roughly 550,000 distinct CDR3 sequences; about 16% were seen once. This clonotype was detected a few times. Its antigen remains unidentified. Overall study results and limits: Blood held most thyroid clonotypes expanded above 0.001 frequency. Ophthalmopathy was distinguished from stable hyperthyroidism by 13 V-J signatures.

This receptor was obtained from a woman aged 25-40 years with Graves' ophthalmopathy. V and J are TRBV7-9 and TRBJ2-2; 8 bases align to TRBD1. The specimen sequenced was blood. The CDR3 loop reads CASSSFKDRDRLRTGELFF. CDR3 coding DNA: TGTGCCAGCAGCTCTTTCAAGGACAGGGATCGCTTAAGGACCGGGGAGCTGTTTTTT.